One and the same sample provided the 10 T cell receptor beta chains below, sequenced in a study of T cell responses to AZD1222 COVID-19 vaccine. Sequencing was performed with immunoSEQ multiplex PCR; in TCRdb, only in-frame clones are kept and a portion is missing. The sample records some 140,000 clones, 85% to 90% being singletons. This material consisted of peripheral blood, taken on day 0 of MenACWY control vaccination. Receptors were obtained from an adult in good health.

The chain is built from TRBV15 and TRBJ2-3, with 15 bases matching TRBD2. Germline V gives CDR1 LNHNV, CDR2 YYDKDF (reference sequence). The CDR3 sequence is 16 residues long. The junction had 1 base not matched to a gene; V was cut back by 1 base and J by 5 bases. CDR3 amino acids: CATSRGTSGRVDTQYF. The CDR3 DNA is TGTGCCACCAGCAGAGGGACTAGCGGGAGGGTAGATACGCAGTATTTT.

The J gene is TRBJ1-1, the V gene TRBV5-4; weak D call: TRBD1 (6 bases). Deletions cut 3 bases from V and 3 bases from J, with 12 bases between. The CDR3 has 14 amino acids. Looked up from germline, CDR1 is SGHNT and CDR2 is YYREEE (reference sequence). DNA for the CDR3: TGTGCCAGCAGCTCCGGAGGGGGGGACACTGAAGCTTTCTTT. Protein sequence: CASSSGGGDTEAFF.

The chain uses TRBV7-9 and TRBJ2-1; a possible D gene is TRBD1 (5 bases). Trimming cost V 5 bases and J 5 bases, with 13 bases left between them. The CDR3 totals 14 residues. Per germline, CDR1 SEHNR and CDR2 FQNEAQ (reference sequence). CDR3 amino acids: CASSTRGRDNEQFF. CDR3 bases: TGTGCCAGCAGCACCAGAGGCAGGGACAATGAGCAGTTCTTC. Complete variable domain (other parts from reference TRBV7-9 and TRBJ2-1): DTGVSQNPRHKITKRGQNVTFRCDPISEHNRLYWYRQTLGQGPEFLTYFQNEAQLEKSRLLSDRFSAERPKGSFSTLEIQRTEQGDSAMYLCASSTRGRDNEQFFGPGTRLTVL.

CDR3 DNA: TGTGCCAGCAGCCGGGTGTGGTCCCTTAGCAATCAGCCCCAGCATTTT. This sequence encodes CASSRVWSLSNQPQHF. The chain has TRBV7-2 and TRBJ1-5; D gene unclear. This CDR3 is built from 16 residues. Germline V CDR1 and CDR2: SGHTA, FQGNSA. The V gene lost 5 bases and the J gene lost 0 bases, with 14 bases spanning the gap.

This chain connects TRBV25-1 to TRBJ1-1, with 10 positions matching TRBD1. The CDR3 totals 16 residues. Germline-derived CDR1 and CDR2 are MGHDK and SYGVNS. The ends lost 7 bases at V and 1 base at J; junction bases unmatched: 9. The DNA of the CDR3 is TGTGCCAGCATTGAGACAGGGGGCGACGGGAACACTGAAGCTTTCTTT. Translating gives CASIETGGDGNTEAFF.

This chain links TRBV4-2 with TRBJ2-2; 8 bases are shared with TRBD2. CDR3 length: 15 amino acids. Germline trimming cut 4 bases from V and 5 bases from J; bases unmatched to any gene: 6. CDR1 LGHNA and CDR2 YNFKEQ come from the germline V gene. The CDR3: CASSRELADTGELFF. The DNA of the CDR3 is TGTGCCAGCAGCCGGGAACTAGCGGATACCGGGGAGCTGTTTTTT.

The chain carries TRBV10-1 and TRBJ2-7; D ambiguous. The CDR3 is 11 amino acids. Germline loops: CDR1 WNHNN, CDR2 SYGVQD (reference sequence). V lost 7 bases to trimming and J lost 11 bases, with 15 bases between them. The CDR3, as DNA: TGCGCCAGCACCTCCCAGTCCCCCAAGTACGTC. This encodes CASTSQSPKYV.

The chain is built from TRBV30 and TRBJ2-7; D not certain. Per germline, CDR1 GTSNPN and CDR2 SVGIG (reference sequence). V was cut by 3 bases and J by 3 bases, with 18 bases left in between. The CDR3 extends over 15 amino acids. CDR3 amino acids: CAWSLSSLGFYEQYF. The CDR3 DNA reads as TGTGCCTGGAGCCTTAGTTCCCTAGGGTTCTACGAGCAGTACTTC.

The chain combines TRBV6-5 with TRBJ2-7; D might be TRBD2 (6 bases). Trimming left V 6 bases short and J 4 bases short, with 10 bases between. The CDR3 totals 12 residues. Germline lookup yields CDR1 MNHEY and CDR2 SVGAGI. The CDR3 DNA reads as TGTGCCAGCAGGGGAGGACGTTACGAGCAGTACGTC. The encoded protein is CASRGGRYEQYV.

V is TRBV4-2 and J is TRBJ1-2, with D possibly being TRBD1 (5 bases). CDR1 and CDR2 (germline): LGHNA, YNFKEQ. This CDR3 region has 15 residues. Trimming removed 0 bases from V and 5 bases from J, with 13 bases in between. The CDR3 protein is CASSQDHTGPYGYTF. CDR3 DNA sequence: TGTGCCAGCAGCCAAGATCATACAGGCCCGTATGGCTACACCTTC.